The source of this T cell receptor (beta chain) is a study of CD8+ T cells in alopecia areata (dated by TCRdb to 2016 to 2019). A note on the overall study: Treated patients were enrolled in an open-label pilot trial of oral tofacitinib, 5 to 10 mg twice daily, for moderate-to-severe alopecia areata. Tofacitinib was given for 6 to 18 months, followed by 6 months of follow-up off drug to assess delayed response and recurrence. The SALT score, which quantifies the percentage of affected scalp surface area, was used to measure disease severity in treated patients. High-throughput TCRbeta sequencing was used to examine T cell clonal expansion in alopecia areata in both the C3H/HeJ mouse model and human patients. On the human side, TCRbeta sequencing was run on scalp tissue and on sorted CD4+ and CD8+ peripheral blood T cells from healthy controls and from alopecia areata patients with either patchy or totalis/universalis disease. Tofacitinib-treated patients had biopsies at baseline and at 4 and 24 weeks of treatment, with a later scalp biopsy in several patients. Clonality in the scalp was compared among normal scalp (n=4), patchy alopecia areata scalp (n=8), and alopecia totalis/universalis scalp (n=8). RNA came from the PAXgene miRNA kit for fixed scalp, the miRNeasy kit for PBMCs, and the RNeasy kit for mouse skin. immunoSEQ multiplex PCR using 35 Vbeta forward primers and 13 Jbeta reverse primers was used to amplify TCRbeta CDR3 regions.

Taken with the paper, the label for treatment or condition translates to: oral pan-JAK inhibitor, 5-10 mg twice daily. From alopecia areata patients, peripheral blood was collected along with lesional scalp punch biopsies. PBMCs were isolated by density centrifugation and stained for CD3, CD4 and CD8, after which CD4+ and CD8+ T cells were sorted on a FACSAria. General conclusions and limits of the study: TCR sequences shared between patients were less clear than in mice, possibly partly because of HLA diversity in the patient population. Scalp clonality and the number of expanded CD8+ clones among the top 100 scalp clones were significantly decreased by tofacitinib. Scalp TCR repertoire analysis is complicated because resident alphabeta T cells in normal human skin are also sequenced, whereas mouse skin is dominated by gammadelta T cells. During tofacitinib treatment, many expanded lesional clones stuck around in both scalp and blood, and this persistence may partly explain why relapse happens after treatment is stopped. Lesional scalp, especially in alopecia totalis/universalis, showed higher clonality and more expanded CD8+ clones than normal scalp, suggesting antigenic drive. The treated cohort was small, with a single nonresponder, so links between baseline CD8+ expansion and response need larger studies.

The library was generated by the immunoSEQ multiplex PCR assay. RNA was extracted from all samples and reverse transcribed into cDNA as template for TCR sequencing. First-strand cDNA was synthesized using SuperScript III with a 2:1 mix of oligo-dT and random hexamers. A synthetic immune receptor repertoire was used to measure amplification bias, and any remaining bias was corrected computationally. Turning to the authors' computational methods: Raw reads were preprocessed to remove errors, and CDR3 was defined according to IMGT conventions as the region from the conserved cysteine to phenylalanine. Clonality was calculated as 1 minus Shannon entropy normalized by log2 of the number of productive unique TCRs. Whether scalp clones were CD4 or CD8 was inferred by matching scalp TCRbeta sequences against CD4 and CD8 repertoires sorted from blood. TCRdb mirrors the immuneACCESS table, restricted to in-frame sequences. Some clones are absent from its copies; in checked studies, under half trace to an unresolved V gene, and the reason for the others is unknown. That table supplies the V and J calls and clone size; D and trimming were determined from the DNA. The sample table lists approximately 210,000 clones, around 64% of them with a count of one. The ten biggest clones cover 1.3% of the sample.

Reading the germline V gene gives CDR1 SQVTM and CDR2 ANQGSEA. From the cysteine through the phenylalanine, the CDR3 covers 10 amino acids. Only the CDR3 DNA is retained, 30 bases long and in frame from the first base. Trimming at the junction amounts to 7 bases on V and 3 bases on J, and the germline ends lie 6 bases apart. A remark on this clone: Its recognized antigen is unknown. Within one base of it there is no much larger clone, and no base qualities were kept.

The chain is made from TRBV29-1 and TRBJ1-1, and perhaps TRBD1 as D gene, on 5 matching bases. The sample here was CD4+ T cells sorted from blood, taken between weeks 49 and 50, from a patient treated with tofacitinib. The sequence came from a human donor with alopecia areata. The CDR3 reads CSAGDTEAFF. The DNA reads TGCAGCGCGGGGGACACTGAAGCTTTCTTT.